Listed here are 27 T cell receptor beta chains from one sample, sequenced in a study of tumor and adjacent non-tumor tissue in lung cancer. The template was RNA from unsorted bulk tissue. More than 3 cm separated this lung sample from the edge of the tumor. The library came from three nested PCR rounds adapted from ARM-PCR protocols. TCRdb redid the calling of the multiplex PCR reads with MiXCR, one entry per CDR3 protein. The data contain about 110,000 distinct CDR3 sequences, about 64% of them singletons. Sequenced material: distant non-tumor lung tissue. These receptors were taken from a man aged 55 to 70 with non-small cell lung cancer.

This clonotype was counted only a few times. The V and J genes are TRBV10-3 and TRBJ1-5, with 8 bases lining up with TRBD1. The trim removed 4 bases at V and 1 base at J, leaving 0 bases unmatched. The CDR3 length is 14 residues. In germline, CDR1 is ENHRY, CDR2 SYGVKD. As DNA, the CDR3 is TGTGCCATCAGTGGGACAGGGAGCAATCAGCCCCAGCATTTT. Its protein product is CAISGTGSNQPQHF.

Remarks on this clonotype: The junction departs from germline at one end; a sequencing error may be responsible. The chain links TRBV4-3 to TRBJ2-5; the D gene is possibly TRBD2 (5 bases). This CDR3 comprises 14 residues. Germline values: CDR1 LGHNA, CDR2 YSLEER. CDR3 bases: TGCACCAGCTGCCAAGACTGGGGAGAAGAGACCCAGTACTTC. Its translation: CTSCQDWGEETQYF.

As regards this clonotype: One end of the junction does not line up with germline, which may come from a read error. This chain joins TRBV20-1 and TRBJ1-5; D gene ambiguous. Germline lookup yields CDR1 DFQATT and CDR2 SNEGSKA (reference sequence). The CDR3 covers 14 residues. CDR3 sequence reads: CSVSEFGSNPPQHF. The CDR3 DNA reads as TGCAGTGTAAGTGAGTTTGGAAGCAATCCGCCCCAGCATTTT.

The sample holds many counts of this clonotype. CDR3 sequence: CASSLVRTSRTNEQFF. The CDR3 DNA reads as TGTGCCAGCAGTTTAGTTAGGACGAGTCGGACTAATGAGCAGTTCTTC. This sequence joins TRBV12-3 or TRBV12-4 and TRBJ2-1, with a tentative D call TRBD2 (5 bases). V was shortened by 1 base and J by 7 bases, with 17 bases between the two germline ends. The CDR3 length is 16 residues.

As for this clonotype: This clone may be a read error of a much larger clone one base away. CDR3 nucleotides: TGTGTCAGCAGAGCGGGTACCTACAATGAGCAGTTCTTC. Its protein is CVSRAGTYNEQFF. V gene TRBV12-3 or TRBV12-4 combines with J gene TRBJ2-1; maybe TRBD2 (6 bases). The CDR3 consists of 13 residues.

This chain links TRBV20-1 with TRBJ1-3, with D hard to call. Germline CDR1 and CDR2: DFQATT and SNEGSKA (reference sequence). With 0 bases removed from V and 0 bases from J, the gap between germline ends came to 9 bases. This CDR3 spans 15 amino acids. CDR3 in amino acids: CSARDLGFSGNTIYF. DNA of the CDR3: TGCAGTGCTAGAGATCTTGGGTTCTCTGGAAACACCATATATTTT.

The rearrangement links TRBV12-3 or TRBV12-4 to TRBJ1-2; D gene unclear. V was cut by 9 bases and J by 6 bases, with 17 bases left in between. The CDR3 consists of 13 residues. The CDR3 loop is CASTLSLHDGYTF. The CDR3 coding sequence is TGTGCCAGTACTCTTAGCCTGCATGATGGCTACACCTTC.

The chain employs TRBV20-1 and TRBJ2-3, with D possibly TRBD2 on 5 matching bases. Germline V lookup: CDR1 DFQATT, CDR2 SNEGSKA (reference sequence). This CDR3 spans 16 amino acids. Trimming took off 3 bases at V and 2 bases at J, with 18 bases between the two ends. DNA for the CDR3: TGCAGTGCTAGTTCTAGCCGGAGAGACCCCACAGATACGCAGTATTTT. Amino acid sequence: CSASSSRRDPTDTQYF.

Comments on this clonotype: Mismatch with germline at one junction end may stem from a read error. The chain has TRBV4-3 and TRBJ1-2; possibly TRBD1 for D (6 bases). The CDR3 extends over 14 amino acids. Germline V gives CDR1 LGHNA, CDR2 YSLEER. The CDR3 loop is CVSSQTSTSGGHTF. The CDR3 nucleotides read TGCGTCAGCAGCCAAACATCGACGTCGGGGGGCCACACCTTC.

In its sample, this clonotype was seen many times. The chain recombines TRBV12-3 or TRBV12-4 with TRBJ2-1, with 9 bases identical to TRBD2. CDR3 length equals 15 residues. The V and J ends lost 6 bases and 8 bases, in that order; junction bases with no gene match: 11. CDR3 sequence reads: CASRGGLASGDEQFF. CDR3 coding DNA: TGTGCCAGCAGGGGAGGACTAGCGAGCGGGGATGAGCAGTTCTTC.

This clonotype showed up just once. This may arise from a read error, as a much more abundant clone is one base away. The chain carries TRBV5-1 and TRBJ2-2; D is ambiguous. With 0 bases removed from V and 0 bases from J, the gap between germline ends came to 15 bases. Germline values: CDR1 SGHRS, CDR2 YFSETQ. This CDR3 is built from 18 residues. CDR3 residues: CASSLGSIRDANTGELFF. The CDR3, as DNA: TGCGCCAGCAGCTTGGGATCAATCCGAGACGCGAACACCGGGGAGCTGTTTTTT.

The rearrangement links TRBV30 to TRBJ2-7; 9 bases line up with TRBD1. CDR1 GTSNPN and CDR2 SVGIG come from the germline V gene (reference sequence). V was clipped by 4 bases and J by 2 bases; unmatched bases: 9. The CDR3 loop spans 15 amino acids. CDR3 DNA: TGTGCCTGGAACAGCTTCCGGGACAGGGCCTACGAGCAGTACTTC. Translated: CAWNSFRDRAYEQYF.

About this clonotype itself: The germline gene is not matched at one end of the junction; a read error may be the cause. The chain joins TRBV28 to TRBJ1-6; 10 nucleotides match TRBD1. This CDR3 region has 16 residues. Germline V gene data show CDR1 as MDHEN and CDR2 as SYDVKM. The CDR3 coding sequence is TGTGCCAGAAGTTTCCCCGGGACAGGGGCAGGTTCACCCCTCCACTTT. It specifies CARSFPGTGAGSPLHF.

This clonotype was found many times. The genes are TRBV20-1 and TRBJ1-2; 7 bases agree with TRBD1. Germline CDR1 reads DFQATT; CDR2 reads SNEGSKA (reference sequence). The CDR3 extends over 12 amino acids. J lost 6 bases, V lost 4 bases, and 5 bases had no gene match. CDR3 DNA sequence: TGCAGTGCTAAAGTAGGGGGCCATGGCTACACCTTC. Its translation: CSAKVGGHGYTF.

Details on this clonotype: The germline gene is not matched at one end of the junction; a read error may be the cause. This chain uses TRBV11-3 with TRBJ2-3, with D uncertain. The V gene's germline CDR1 is SGHNT and CDR2 YENEEA. The CDR3 is made up of 14 amino acids. The CDR3 protein is CASSLIGYKDTQYF. The CDR3 DNA reads TGTGCCAGCAGCTTAATCGGCTACAAAGATACACAGTATTTT.

This sequence joins TRBV11-3 and TRBJ2-3, with D perhaps matching TRBD1 or TRBD2 (5 bases each). Trimming shortened V by 6 bases and J by 15 bases, and 25 bases separated the two germline ends. This CDR3 comprises 14 residues. CDR1 and CDR2 (germline): SGHNT, YENEEA. This chain's CDR3 is CASSSRGGTDTRYF. In DNA, the CDR3 is TGTGCCAGCAGTTCGAGGGGTGGCACAGATACGCGATATTTT.

This clonotype is a singleton in its sample. The V call is TRBV11-2, the J call TRBJ2-3, with D unclear. V lost 3 bases and J lost 5, with 9 bases in between. The CDR3 spans 13 residues. CDR1 SGHAT and CDR2 FQNNGV come from the germline V gene. The CDR3 DNA sequence: TGTGCCAGCAGCTTTGGGCCTGGAGATACGCAGTATTTT. Its translation: CASSFGPGDTQYF.

The genes are TRBV13 and TRBJ1-1; D is unresolved. This CDR3 has 12 residues. Germline V lookup: CDR1 PRHDT, CDR2 FYEKMQ (reference sequence). V lost 11 bases and J 12 bases, leaving 22 bases between the germline ends. CDR3 DNA: TGTGCCGCTTCCACGGCGAACACTGGAACTTTCTTT. This translates into CAASTANTGTFF.

Turning to this clonotype: This may arise from a read error, as a much more abundant clone is one base away. The V gene is TRBV20-1, the J gene TRBJ2-1, with a tentative D call TRBD2 (6 bases). V was pared by 5 bases and J by 10 bases, with 15 bases between. The CDR3 extends over 12 amino acids. Germline V gene sequence: CDR1 DFQATT, CDR2 SNEGSKA (reference sequence). CDR3 residues: CSAGKRAGEQFF. The DNA for the CDR3 is TGCAGTGCTGGCAAAAGGGCGGGAGAGCAGTTCTTC.

Notes on this clonotype: Likely a read error: the CDR3 ends without its conserved phenylalanine or tryptophan. The chain has TRBV28 and TRBJ1-1; 11 positions match TRBD1. Germline assignment: CDR1 MDHEN and CDR2 SYDVKM. The CDR3 is 15 amino acids. The V gene end was trimmed by 5 bases and the J gene end by 6 bases; junction bases not matched to a gene: 8. CDR3 DNA: TGTGCCAGCAGTCCCCCCGGGACAGGGGGACCTGAAGCTTTCATT. It specifies CASSPPGTGGPEAFI.

To note about this clonotype: A much larger clonotype is one base distant, so this may be a read error. Without the conserved terminal phenylalanine or tryptophan, this CDR3 likely stems from a read error. V and J are TRBV28 and TRBJ2-7, with D maybe TRBD2 (5 bases). The germline V gene encodes CDR1 MDHEN and CDR2 SYDVKM. The ends were cut back, 3 bases at V and 4 bases at J, with 16 bases in the middle. CDR3 size: 15 residues. The DNA for the CDR3 is TGTGCCAGCAGTTTTTCCAGAGGACTGTCGTACGAGCAGTACTCC. This gives the protein CASSFSRGLSYEQYS.

About this clonotype: The junction differs from germline at one of its ends, possibly a read error. The genes are TRBV29-1 and TRBJ2-3, with D uncertain. The CDR3 covers 11 residues. The germline V gene encodes CDR1 SQVTM and CDR2 ANQGSEA. CDR3 protein: CIVDVTDTQYF. CDR3 nucleotides: TGCATCGTTGACGTCACAGATACGCAGTATTTT.

For this clonotype: Its ends do not fully match the called genes, so a read error is possible. In DNA form, the CDR3 reads TGTGCAAGCAGTGCCGGACCAGCGGGAGTGGGTGAGCAGTTCTTC. This translates into CASSAGPAGVGEQFF. The rearrangement links TRBV6-1 to TRBJ2-1, with TRBD2 identical over 8 bases. The germline CDR1 and CDR2 sequences are MNHNS and SASEGT. The CDR3 spans 15 residues.

As to this clonotype: At one boundary the junction diverges from the germline segment, which might be a read error. This chain uses TRBV12-3 or TRBV12-4 with TRBJ2-3; the D gene is possibly TRBD2 (5 bases). There are 11 residues in the CDR3. The CDR3 reads CASGSMDMQYF. CDR3 bases: TGTGCCAGCGGGAGTATGGATATGCAGTATTTT.

About this clonotype itself: At one boundary the junction diverges from the germline segment, which might be a read error. The rearrangement uses TRBV4-3 and TRBJ2-1; the D gene is possibly TRBD1 (5 bases). The V gene's germline CDR1 is LGHNA and CDR2 YSLEER. CDR3 size: 16 residues. The CDR3 DNA reads as TGCGCCAACAGCCAAGATCTAGGGAACAGGAGCCATGATCAGTTCTTC. Amino acid sequence: CANSQDLGNRSHDQFF.

The rearrangement uses TRBV29-1 and TRBJ1-2, with a tentative D call TRBD1 (5 bases). CDR1 SQVTM and CDR2 ANQGSEA come from the germline V gene. The CDR3 has 14 amino acids. The CDR3: CRVPRDGDNYGYTF. CDR3 in DNA: TGCAGGGTTCCCCGGGACGGGGATAACTATGGCTACACCTTC.

Comment on this clonotype: This may stem from a read error, because a much larger clone lies one nucleotide away. J is TRBJ1-2 and V is TRBV7-8, with 9 bases identical to TRBD1. Trimming at V came to 5 bases and at J to 3 bases, leaving 4 bases not matched to a gene. This CDR3 has 14 amino acids. Germline loops: CDR1 SGHVS, CDR2 FQNEAQ. The CDR3 DNA follows: TGTGCCAGCAGCCCACGGACAGGGGACTATGGCTACACCTTC. Translating it yields CASSPRTGDYGYTF. Drawing the rest from reference TRBV7-8 and TRBJ1-2, the complete variable domain is GAGVSQSPRYKVAKRGQDVALRCDPISGHVSLFWYQQALGQGPEFLTYFQNEAQLDKSGLPSDRFFAERPEGSVSTLKIQRTQQEDSAVYLCASSPRTGDYGYTFGSGTRLTVV.